This record looks at one T cell receptor beta chain sequence and its context. Its antigen is unidentified. This sample is part of a study of T cell responses to AZD1222 COVID-19 vaccine. Broader study findings: Spike-wide vaccine-associated CD4 TCRs dominated at 160-218 and 743-854. Recipients of two AZD1222 doses showed rising Spike-specific TCR breadth and depth. Just a handful of AZD1222 recipients tested seropositive at baseline.

This CDR3 has 16 amino acids. Trimming took off 6 bases at V and 0 bases at J, with 12 bases between the two ends. CDR1 and CDR2 (germline): MDHEN, SYDVKM. Here immunoSEQ multiplex PCR was the method, and the copy in TCRdb shows in-frame clones only, minus some. The data show about 130,000 clones, approximately 85% seen once. The V gene is TRBV28, the J gene TRBJ2-6, with D unclear. The receptor was derived from an adult in good health. The sample was peripheral blood, taken on day 0 of MenACWY control vaccination. The CDR3 DNA is TGTGCCAGCAGCCCCCCGGCCCCCTCTGGGGCCAACGTCCTGACTTTC. This codes for CASSPPAPSGANVLTF.